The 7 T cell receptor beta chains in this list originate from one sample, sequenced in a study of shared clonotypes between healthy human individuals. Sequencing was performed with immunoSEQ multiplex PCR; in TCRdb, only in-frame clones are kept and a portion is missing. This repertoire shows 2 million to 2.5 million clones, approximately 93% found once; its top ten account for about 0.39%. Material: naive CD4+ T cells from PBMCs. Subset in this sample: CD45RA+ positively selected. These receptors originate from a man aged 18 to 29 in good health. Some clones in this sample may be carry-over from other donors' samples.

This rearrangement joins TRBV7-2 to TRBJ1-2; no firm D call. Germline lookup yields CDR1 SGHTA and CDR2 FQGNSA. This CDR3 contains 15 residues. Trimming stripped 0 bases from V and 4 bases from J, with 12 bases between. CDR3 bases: TGTGCCAGCAGCTTAGCCTCGGGGTACGGCTATGGCTACACCTTC. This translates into CASSLASGYGYGYTF. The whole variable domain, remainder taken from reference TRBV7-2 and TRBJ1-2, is GAGVSQSPSNKVTEKGKDVELRCDPISGHTALYWYRQSLGQGLEFLIYFQGNSAPDKSGLPSDRFSAERTGGSVSTLTIQRTQQEDSAVYLCASSLASGYGYGYTFGSGTRLTVV.

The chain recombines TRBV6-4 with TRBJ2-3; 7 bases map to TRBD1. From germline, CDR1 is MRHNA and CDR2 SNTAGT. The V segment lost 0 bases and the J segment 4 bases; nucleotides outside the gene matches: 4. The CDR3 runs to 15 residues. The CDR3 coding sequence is TGTGCCAGCAGTGACTCAAGGACAGGATCAGATACGCAGTATTTT. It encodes CASSDSRTGSDTQYF.

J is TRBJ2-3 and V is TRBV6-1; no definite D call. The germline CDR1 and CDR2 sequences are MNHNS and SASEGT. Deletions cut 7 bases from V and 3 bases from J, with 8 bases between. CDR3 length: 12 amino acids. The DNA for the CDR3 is TGTGCCAGCATCTTCAGTACAGATACGCAGTATTTT. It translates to CASIFSTDTQYF.

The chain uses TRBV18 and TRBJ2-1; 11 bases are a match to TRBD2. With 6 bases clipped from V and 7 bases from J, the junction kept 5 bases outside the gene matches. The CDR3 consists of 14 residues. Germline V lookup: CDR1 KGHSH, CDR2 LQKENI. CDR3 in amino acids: CASSELAGENEQFF. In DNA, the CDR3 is TGTGCCAGCTCTGAACTAGCGGGAGAAAATGAGCAGTTCTTC.

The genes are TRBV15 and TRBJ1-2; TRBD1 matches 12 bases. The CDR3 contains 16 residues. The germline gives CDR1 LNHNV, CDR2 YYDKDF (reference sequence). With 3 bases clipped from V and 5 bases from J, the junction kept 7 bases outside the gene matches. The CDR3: CATSRDRDRGRYGYTF. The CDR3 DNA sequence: TGTGCCACCAGCAGGGATAGGGACAGGGGGCGGTATGGCTACACCTTC.

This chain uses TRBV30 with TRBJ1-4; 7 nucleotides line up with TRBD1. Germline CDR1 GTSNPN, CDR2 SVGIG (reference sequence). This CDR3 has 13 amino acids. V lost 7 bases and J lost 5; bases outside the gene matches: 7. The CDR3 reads CAFKTGTNEKLFF. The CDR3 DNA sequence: TGTGCCTTCAAGACAGGGACGAATGAAAAACTGTTTTTT.

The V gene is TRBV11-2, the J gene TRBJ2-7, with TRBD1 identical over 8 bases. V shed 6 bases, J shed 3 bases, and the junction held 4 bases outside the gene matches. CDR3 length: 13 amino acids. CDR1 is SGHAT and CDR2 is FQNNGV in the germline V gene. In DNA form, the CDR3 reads TGTGCCAGCAGTTCAACAGGGGGCTACGAGCAGTACTTC. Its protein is CASSSTGGYEQYF.